This record covers a single T cell receptor beta chain. This record comes from a study of T cell changes during pregnancy in multiple sclerosis. Profiled with immunoSEQ multiplex PCR; TCRdb holds only in-frame clones, not every one. Among 70,000 to 75,000 clones listed, around nine tenths were seen once. V lost 3 bases and J 6 bases, leaving 9 bases between the germline ends. Looked up from germline, CDR1 is DFQATT and CDR2 is SNEGSKA (reference sequence). The CDR3 is made up of 11 amino acids. The receptor comes from a female donor in good health, enrolled as a control in a pregnancy study. The chain joins TRBV20-1 to TRBJ2-7, with D tentatively TRBD2 (5 bases). The sequencing here drew on peripheral blood, taken in the second trimester of pregnancy. The DNA of the CDR3 is TGCAGTGCTAGCGGGGTTTTCGAGCAGTACTTC. As protein: CSASGVFEQYF.